The source of this T cell receptor beta chain is a study of OX40 agonist ivuxolimab in advanced cancers. For the study at large: Patients in the trial were receiving intravenous ivuxolimab every 2 weeks, at doses of 0.01 to 10 mg/kg.

Trimming left V 8 bases short and J 5 bases short, with 15 bases between. There are 13 residues in the CDR3. Germline V lookup: CDR1 MDHEN, CDR2 SYDVKM. Sequencing used immunoSEQ multiplex PCR; TCRdb keeps in-frame clones, though not all of them. The sample has 35,000 to 40,000 clones; around 89% are singletons. This clone was observed a single time. The TCR comes from an adult with an advanced solid tumor such as melanoma, head and neck, liver or kidney cancer. The sequencing here drew on CD4+ or CD8+ T cells sorted from blood, taken in a trial of the OX40 agonist ivuxolimab. This chain links TRBV28 with TRBJ2-5; D is unclear. The CDR3 nucleotides are TGTGCCAGCGCAGACCTGCCGAGGGAGACCCAGTACTTC. Amino acid sequence: CASADLPRETQYF.